This T cell receptor beta chain was obtained from a study of T cells in Graves' hyperthyroidism and ophthalmopathy. Study-wide context: Staff took peripheral blood when the initial diagnosis was made, before any treatment began. Study-wide results and caveats: Most thyroid clonotypes that were expanded above 0.001 also turned up in blood.

TCR beta CDR3 sequences were amplified from RNA transcripts. With the HTBI primer set, the TCR CDR3 went through a first round of RT-PCR. Using its own MiXCR run on the multiplex PCR reads, TCRdb lists one record per CDR3 protein. The repertoire consists of 450,000 to 650,000 distinct CDR3 sequences, with less than 25% occurring once and the leading ten covering less than 30%. Comment on this clonotype: Antigen specificity is unknown.

With V trimmed by 5 bases and J by 5 bases, 8 bases remained unmatched. Per the germline V gene, CDR1 is MDHEN and CDR2 is SYDVKM. The CDR3 totals 14 residues. Patients were excluded because of uncontrolled infection, other autoimmune disease, pregnancy or lactation. Source material for PBMCs was over 8 ml fresh peripheral blood. The sequenced sample was blood. The chain employs TRBV28 and TRBJ2-7; 8 bases are shared with TRBD2. This TCR was sampled from a man younger than 35 with Graves' hyperthyroidism. The CDR3 loop is CASSPGGDRNEQYF. The CDR3 region has the DNA TGTGCCAGCAGTCCCGGGGGGGACCGGAACGAGCAGTACTTC. Complete variable domain (other parts from reference TRBV28 and TRBJ2-7): DVKVTQSSRYLVKRTGEKVFLECVQDMDHENMFWYRQDPGLGLRLIYFSYDVKMKEKGDIPEGYSVSREKKERFSLILESASTNQTSMYLCASSPGGDRNEQYFGPGTRLTVT.